This T cell receptor (beta chain) originates from a study of T cell responses to AZD1222 COVID-19 vaccine. The study pooled second doses at about 4 or about 12 weeks. Regarding this clone: The antigen is not known.

Findings and limits, study-wide: Distributed over spike, vaccine-associated CD4 TCRs predominated at 160-218 and 743-854. Donors in the cohort were predominantly white British and more often female, and clonal diversity was possibly underestimated. The peak T cell response came first, and repertoires were sampled only after it.

TCRdb keeps only in-frame clones here, not all; method: immunoSEQ multiplex PCR. Of 150,000 to 200,000 clones detected, roughly nine tenths appear once; the ten largest clones hold about 1%. The sequenced sample was peripheral blood, obtained 28 days after the second AZD1222 dose. This clonotype was sampled from an adult who received the AZD1222 COVID-19 vaccine.

The CDR3 DNA sequence: TGTGCCAGTAGCTCCCAGGGGGGGGATACTGAAGCTTTCTTT. It specifies CASSSQGGDTEAFF. The chain combines TRBV19 with TRBJ1-1; the match to TRBD1 covers 7 bases. This CDR3 contains 14 residues. Germline V CDR1 and CDR2: LNHDA, SQIVND (reference sequence). Unmatched junction bases numbered 9, after V lost 6 bases and J lost 5 bases.